This T cell receptor (beta chain) was identified in a study of T-cell memory formation after mild COVID-19. Study findings and constraints: Cross-reactive memory seemingly joined, as some responding clones were found in pre-infection memory.

Deletions cut 6 bases from V and 0 bases from J, with 12 bases between. This CDR3 is 15 amino acids long. This clonotype has ten or more counts. What it binds is unknown. 5'RACE, which relied on constant-segment primers, yielded TCR alpha and TCR beta cDNA libraries carrying sample barcodes and UMIs. TCRdb passed the 5' RACE reads through MiXCR, listing each CDR3 protein once. In the table there are around 510,000 distinct CDR3 sequences, approximately 21% of which are singletons. This rearrangement joins TRBV12-3 or TRBV12-4 to TRBJ2-1, with D possibly TRBD2 on 6 matching bases. The specimen sequenced was PBMCs or a T cell subset sorted from them (not recorded which). The receptor's source is an adult woman who had mild COVID-19 (a few samples of this study predate the infection). Cell type and time point are not known. The CDR3 region is CASRKTGSSYNEQFF. The CDR3 DNA sequence: TGTGCCAGCAGAAAGACCGGGAGCTCCTACAATGAGCAGTTCTTC.